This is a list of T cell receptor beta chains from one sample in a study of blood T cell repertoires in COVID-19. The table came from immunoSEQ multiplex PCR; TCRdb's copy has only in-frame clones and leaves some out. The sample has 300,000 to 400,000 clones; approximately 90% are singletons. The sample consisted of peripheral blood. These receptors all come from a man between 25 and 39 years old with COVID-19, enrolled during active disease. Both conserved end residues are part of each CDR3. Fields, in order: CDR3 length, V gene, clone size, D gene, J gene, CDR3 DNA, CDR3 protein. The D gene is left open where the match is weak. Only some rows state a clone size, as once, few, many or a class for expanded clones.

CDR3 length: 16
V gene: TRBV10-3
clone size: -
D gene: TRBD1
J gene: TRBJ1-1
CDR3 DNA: TGTGCCATCAGTGAGTCGTTCAGGGGGACTAACACTGAAGCTTTCTTT
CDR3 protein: CAISESFRGTNTEAFF

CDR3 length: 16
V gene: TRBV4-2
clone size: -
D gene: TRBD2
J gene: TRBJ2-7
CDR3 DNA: TGTGCCAGCAGCCAGGAAGGGACTAGCGGATCCTACGAGCAGTACTTC
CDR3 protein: CASSQEGTSGSYEQYF

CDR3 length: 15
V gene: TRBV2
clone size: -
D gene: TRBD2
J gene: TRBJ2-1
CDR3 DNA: TGTGCCAGCAGGCCTTCTAGCGGGGTATACAATGAGCAGTTCTTC
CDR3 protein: CASRPSSGVYNEQFF

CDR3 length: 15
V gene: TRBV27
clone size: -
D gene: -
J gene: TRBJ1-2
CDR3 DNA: TGTGCCAGCAGTTTTAGAAGGGGAAATAACTATGGCTACACCTTC
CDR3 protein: CASSFRRGNNYGYTF

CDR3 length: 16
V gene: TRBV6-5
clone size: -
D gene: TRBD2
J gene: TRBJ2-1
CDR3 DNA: TGTGCCAGCAGTTCCCTAGCGGGAGGGCCATACAATGAGCAGTTCTTC
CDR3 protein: CASSSLAGGPYNEQFF

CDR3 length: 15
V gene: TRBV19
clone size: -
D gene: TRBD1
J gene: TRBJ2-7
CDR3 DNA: TGTGCCAGTAGCCATACCGGGACAGTAGCCTACGAGCAGTACTTC
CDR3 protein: CASSHTGTVAYEQYF

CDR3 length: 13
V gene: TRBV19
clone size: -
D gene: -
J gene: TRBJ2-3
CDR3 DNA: TGTGCCAGTAGTAGCGGGGTTGCAGATACGCAGTATTTT
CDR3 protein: CASSSGVADTQYF

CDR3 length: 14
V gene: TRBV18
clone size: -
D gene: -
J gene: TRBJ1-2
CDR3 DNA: TGTGCCAGCTCACCCCTGGAGGCCAGCCTTGGCTACACCTTC
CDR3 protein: CASSPLEASLGYTF

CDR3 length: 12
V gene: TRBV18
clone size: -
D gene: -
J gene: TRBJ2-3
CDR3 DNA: TGTGCCAGCTCAAGGGGGACAGATACGCAGTATTTT
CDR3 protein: CASSRGTDTQYF

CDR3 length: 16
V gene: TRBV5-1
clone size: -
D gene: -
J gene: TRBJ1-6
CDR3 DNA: TGCGCCAGCAGCCCCGGCCAGGTCGGATATTATTCACCCCTCCACTTT
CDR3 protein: CASSPGQVGYYSPLHF

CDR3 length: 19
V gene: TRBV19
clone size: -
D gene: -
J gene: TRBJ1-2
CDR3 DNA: TGTGCCAGTAGTATAGGTTCCCGGGACTGGCCGCCCGGATCTTATGGCTACACCTTC
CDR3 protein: CASSIGSRDWPPGSYGYTF

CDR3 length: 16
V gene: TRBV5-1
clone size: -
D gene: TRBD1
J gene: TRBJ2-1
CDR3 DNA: TGCGCCAGCAGTGTATCTTCGGGACAGCTCTACAATGAGCAGTTCTTC
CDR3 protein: CASSVSSGQLYNEQFF

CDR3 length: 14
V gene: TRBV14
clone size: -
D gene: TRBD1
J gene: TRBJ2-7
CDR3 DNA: TGTGCCAGCAGCCGGACAGGGGGTGTCTACGAGCAGTACTTC
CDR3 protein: CASSRTGGVYEQYF

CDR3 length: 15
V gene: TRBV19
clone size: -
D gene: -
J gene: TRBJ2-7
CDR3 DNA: TGTGCCAGTAGTACGTCGACATATCCCTCCTACGAGCAGTACTTC
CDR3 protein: CASSTSTYPSYEQYF

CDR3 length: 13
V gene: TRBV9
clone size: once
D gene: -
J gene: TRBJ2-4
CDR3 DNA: TGTGCCAGCAGCGTAGTTCAGGGGGGCATTCAGTACTTC
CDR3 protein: CASSVVQGGIQYF

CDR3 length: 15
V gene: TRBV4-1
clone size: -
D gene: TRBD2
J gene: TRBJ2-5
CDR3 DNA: TGCGCCAGCAGCCCGGGGACTAGCGGGATTTCGACCCAGTACTTC
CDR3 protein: CASSPGTSGISTQYF

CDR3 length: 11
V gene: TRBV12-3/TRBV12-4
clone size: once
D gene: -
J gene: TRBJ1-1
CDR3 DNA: TGTGCCAGCAGAATAAACACTGAAGCTTTCTTT
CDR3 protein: CASRINTEAFF

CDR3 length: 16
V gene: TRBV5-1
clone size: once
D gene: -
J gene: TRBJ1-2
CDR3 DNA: TGCGCCAGCAGCTTGTACTTGGCAGGGACTAACTATGGCTACACCTTC
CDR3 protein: CASSLYLAGTNYGYTF

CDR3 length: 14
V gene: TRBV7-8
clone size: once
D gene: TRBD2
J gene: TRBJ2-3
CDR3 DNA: TGTGCCAGCAGCCGAGGACTAGCGGTAGATACGCAGTATTTT
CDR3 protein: CASSRGLAVDTQYF

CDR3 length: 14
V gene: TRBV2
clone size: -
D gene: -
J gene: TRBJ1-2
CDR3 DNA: TGTGCCAGCAGTGAAGTCGCAGGGAACTATGGCTACACCTTC
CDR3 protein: CASSEVAGNYGYTF

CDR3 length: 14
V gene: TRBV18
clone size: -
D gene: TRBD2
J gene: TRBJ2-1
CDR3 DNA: TGTGCCAGCTCACCCCCGAGACTAGCTAATGAGCAGTTCTTC
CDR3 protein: CASSPPRLANEQFF

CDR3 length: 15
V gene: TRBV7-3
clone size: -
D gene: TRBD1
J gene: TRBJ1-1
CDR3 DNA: TGTGCCAGCAGCCCTGGTGGGACAGTGAACACTGAAGCTTTCTTT
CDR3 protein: CASSPGGTVNTEAFF

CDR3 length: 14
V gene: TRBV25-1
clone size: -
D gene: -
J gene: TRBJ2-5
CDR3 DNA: TGTGCCAGCAGTGAAGAGAACTCTCAAGAGACCCAGTACTTC
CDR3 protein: CASSEENSQETQYF

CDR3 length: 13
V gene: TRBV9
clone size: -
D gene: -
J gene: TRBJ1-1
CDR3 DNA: TGTGCCAGCAGCCCCCGACCGAACACTAAAGCTTTCTTT
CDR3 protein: CASSPRPNTKAFF

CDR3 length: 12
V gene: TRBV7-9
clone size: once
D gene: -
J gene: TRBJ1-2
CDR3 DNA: TGTGCCAGCAGCTCAGAGGGCCATGGCTACACCTTC
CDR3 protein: CASSSEGHGYTF

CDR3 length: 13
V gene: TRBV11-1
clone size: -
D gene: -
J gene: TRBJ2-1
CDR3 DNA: TGTGCCAGCAGCCTAGGACGGGAGAATGAGCAGTTCTTC
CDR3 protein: CASSLGRENEQFF

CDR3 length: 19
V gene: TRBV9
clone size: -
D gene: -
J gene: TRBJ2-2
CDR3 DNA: TGTGCCAGCAGCGGGACGAATCAGGCAGGGCAGCCTAACACCGGGGAGCTGTTTTTT
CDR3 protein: CASSGTNQAGQPNTGELFF

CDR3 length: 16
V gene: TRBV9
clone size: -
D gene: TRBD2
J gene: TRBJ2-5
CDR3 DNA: TGTGCCAGCAGCGTTGGGACTAGCGGGAGATTAGAGACCCAGTACTTC
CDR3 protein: CASSVGTSGRLETQYF

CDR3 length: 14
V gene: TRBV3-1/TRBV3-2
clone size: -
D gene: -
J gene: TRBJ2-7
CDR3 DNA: TGTGCCAGCAGCCAAGAGCAGCGCTCCTACGAGCAGTACTTC
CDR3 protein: CASSQEQRSYEQYF

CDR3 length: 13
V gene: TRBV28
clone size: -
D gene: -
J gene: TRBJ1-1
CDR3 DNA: TGTGCCAGCAGTTTGACACTCGACACTGAAGCTTTCTTT
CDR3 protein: CASSLTLDTEAFF

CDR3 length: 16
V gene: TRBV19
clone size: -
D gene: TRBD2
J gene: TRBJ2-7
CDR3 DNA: TGTGCCAGTAGTATAGGTGGGCTAGCGGGGGACTACGAGCAGTACTTC
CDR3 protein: CASSIGGLAGDYEQYF

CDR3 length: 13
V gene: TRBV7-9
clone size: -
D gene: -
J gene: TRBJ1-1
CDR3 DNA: TGTGCCAGCAGCTTGGACAGAAACACTGAAGCTTTCTTT
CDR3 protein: CASSLDRNTEAFF

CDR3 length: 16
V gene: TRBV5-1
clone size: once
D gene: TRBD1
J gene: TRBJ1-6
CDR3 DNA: TGCGCCAGCAGCTTGGATACTACAGGGGGCTCATCACCCCTCCACTTT
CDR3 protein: CASSLDTTGGSSPLHF